This TCR beta chain appears in the sequencing data of a study of radiation and T cells in renal cell carcinoma. V lost 0 bases to trimming and J lost 5 bases, with 13 bases between them. The length of the CDR3 is 15 residues. CDR1 and CDR2 (germline): MNHEY, SVGAGI. Treatment noted: 15 Gy SBRT to primary tumor, nephrectomy 4 weeks later. Nephrectomy followed 15 Gy stereotactic body radiation by 4 weeks. Measured with immunoSEQ multiplex PCR; TCRdb has only the in-frame clones, and not every one. Of around 9,300 clones listed, approximately 62% are singletons. The source material was tumor tissue, sampled from a patient whose treatment included radiotherapy and nephrectomy. V and J are TRBV6-5 and TRBJ1-2; no clear D gene. The TCR originated in a woman aged 45-65 years with renal cell carcinoma. CDR3 amino acids: CASSYSQTFGYGYTF. Here the CDR3 DNA reads TGTGCCAGCAGTTACTCTCAGACATTCGGTTATGGCTACACCTTC.